This TCR beta chain was captured in a study of blood T cell repertoires in COVID-19. The overall study: Both acute and convalescent COVID-19 samples were obtained from the United States, Italy and Spain. Nucleic acid was either cDNA or gDNA, and it came from T cells, B-cell-depleted T cells, or PBMCs.

J was trimmed by 3 bases and V by 8 bases; bases with no gene match: 7. Germline V lookup: CDR1 SGHAT, CDR2 FQNNGV. This CDR3 region has 15 residues. Profiling relied on immunoSEQ multiplex PCR, and the TCRdb table lists in-frame clones only, not all of them. The sample includes roughly 100,000 clones, about 89% of them seen just once. This TCR derives from a woman between 55 and 75 years old with acute or convalescent COVID-19. V usage is TRBV11-2 and J usage is TRBJ2-1, with 10 bases that match TRBD2. Sequencing input: peripheral blood. The CDR3 here is CASQSSGSRYNEQFF. The CDR3 nucleotides are TGTGCCAGCCAATCTAGCGGGAGCCGCTACAATGAGCAGTTCTTC.